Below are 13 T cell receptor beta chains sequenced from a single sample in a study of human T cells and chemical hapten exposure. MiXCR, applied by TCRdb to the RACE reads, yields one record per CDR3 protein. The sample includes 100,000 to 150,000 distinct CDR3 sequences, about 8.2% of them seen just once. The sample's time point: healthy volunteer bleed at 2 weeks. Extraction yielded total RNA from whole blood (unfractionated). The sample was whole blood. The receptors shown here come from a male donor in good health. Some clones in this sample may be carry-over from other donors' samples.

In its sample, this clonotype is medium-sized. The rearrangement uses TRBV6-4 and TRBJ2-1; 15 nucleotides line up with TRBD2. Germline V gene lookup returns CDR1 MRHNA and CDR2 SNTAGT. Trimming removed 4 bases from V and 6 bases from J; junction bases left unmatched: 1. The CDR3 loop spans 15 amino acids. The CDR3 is CASSGTSGGANEQFF. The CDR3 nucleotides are TGTGCCAGCAGTGGGACTAGCGGGGGGGCCAATGAGCAGTTCTTC.

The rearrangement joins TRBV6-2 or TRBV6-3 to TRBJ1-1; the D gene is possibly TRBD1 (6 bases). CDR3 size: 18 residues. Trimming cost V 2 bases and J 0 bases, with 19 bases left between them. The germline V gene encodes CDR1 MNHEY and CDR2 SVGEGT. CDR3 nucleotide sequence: TGTGCCAGCAGTTACATGTCCCCGGGGGCAGGAATGAACACTGAAGCTTTCTTT. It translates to CASSYMSPGAGMNTEAFF.

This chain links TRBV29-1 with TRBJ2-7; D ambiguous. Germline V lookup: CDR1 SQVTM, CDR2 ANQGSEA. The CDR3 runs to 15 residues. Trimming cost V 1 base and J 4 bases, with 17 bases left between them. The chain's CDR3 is CSVEGAAENDYEQYF. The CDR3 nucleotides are TGCAGCGTTGAAGGGGCGGCAGAAAATGATTACGAGCAGTACTTC.

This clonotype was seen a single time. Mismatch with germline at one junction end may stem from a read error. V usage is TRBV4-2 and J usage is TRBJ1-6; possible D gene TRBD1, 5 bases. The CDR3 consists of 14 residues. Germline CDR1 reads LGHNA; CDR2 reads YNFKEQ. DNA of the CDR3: TGTGTCAGCCGGGGATCGGACAAGAATTCACCCCTCCACTTT. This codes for CVSRGSDKNSPLHF.

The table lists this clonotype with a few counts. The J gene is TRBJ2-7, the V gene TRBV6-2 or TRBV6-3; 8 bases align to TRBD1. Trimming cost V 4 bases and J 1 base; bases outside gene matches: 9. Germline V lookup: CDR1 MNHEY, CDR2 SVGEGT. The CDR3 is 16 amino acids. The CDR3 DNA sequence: TGTGCCAGCAGTTTGGGGGCGGACAGGGTATCCTACGAGCAGTACTTC. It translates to CASSLGADRVSYEQYF.

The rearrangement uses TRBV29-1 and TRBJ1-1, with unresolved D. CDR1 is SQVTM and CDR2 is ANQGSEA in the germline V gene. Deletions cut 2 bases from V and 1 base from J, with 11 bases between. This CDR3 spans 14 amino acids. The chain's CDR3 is CSVERTVQNTEAFF. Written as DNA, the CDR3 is TGCAGCGTTGAAAGGACGGTACAGAACACTGAAGCTTTCTTT.

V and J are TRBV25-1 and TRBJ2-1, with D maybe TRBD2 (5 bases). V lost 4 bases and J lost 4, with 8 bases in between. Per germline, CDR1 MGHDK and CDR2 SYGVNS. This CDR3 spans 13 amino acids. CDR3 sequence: CASSGDYYNEQFF. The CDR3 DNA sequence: TGTGCCAGCAGTGGTGACTATTACAATGAGCAGTTCTTC.

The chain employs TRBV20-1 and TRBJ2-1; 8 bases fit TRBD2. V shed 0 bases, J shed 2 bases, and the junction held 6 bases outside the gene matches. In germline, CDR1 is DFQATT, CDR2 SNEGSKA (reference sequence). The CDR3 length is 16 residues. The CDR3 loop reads CSARDVGREAYNEQFF. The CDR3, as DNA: TGCAGTGCTAGAGATGTCGGGCGGGAGGCCTACAATGAGCAGTTCTTC.

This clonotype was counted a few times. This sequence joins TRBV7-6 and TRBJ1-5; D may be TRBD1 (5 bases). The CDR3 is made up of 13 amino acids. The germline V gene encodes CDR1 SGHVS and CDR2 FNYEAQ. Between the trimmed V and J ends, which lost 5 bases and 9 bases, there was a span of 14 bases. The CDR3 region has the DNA TGTGCCAGCAGCCAAATCGCAGGGTCGCCCCAGCATTTT. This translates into CASSQIAGSPQHF.

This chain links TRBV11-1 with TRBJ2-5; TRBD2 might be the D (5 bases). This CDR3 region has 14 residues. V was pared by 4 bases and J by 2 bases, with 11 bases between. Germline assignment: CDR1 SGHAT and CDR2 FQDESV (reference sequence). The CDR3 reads CASSYPGGQETQYF. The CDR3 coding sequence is TGTGCCAGCAGCTATCCCGGCGGGCAAGAGACCCAGTACTTC.

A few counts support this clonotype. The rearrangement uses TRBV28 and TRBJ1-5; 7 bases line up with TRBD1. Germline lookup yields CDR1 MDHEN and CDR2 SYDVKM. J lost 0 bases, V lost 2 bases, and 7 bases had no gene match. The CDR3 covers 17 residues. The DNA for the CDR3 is TGTGCCAGCAGTTTAGAACCGGGACAGAATAGCAATCAGCCCCAGCATTTT. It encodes CASSLEPGQNSNQPQHF.

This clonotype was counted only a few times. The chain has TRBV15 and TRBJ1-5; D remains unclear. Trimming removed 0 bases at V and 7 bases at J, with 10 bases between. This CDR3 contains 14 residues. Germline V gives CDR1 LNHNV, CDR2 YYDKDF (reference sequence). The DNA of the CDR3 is TGTGCCACCAGCAGAGATGGGCAGGTCCAGCCCCAGCATTTT. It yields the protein CATSRDGQVQPQHF.

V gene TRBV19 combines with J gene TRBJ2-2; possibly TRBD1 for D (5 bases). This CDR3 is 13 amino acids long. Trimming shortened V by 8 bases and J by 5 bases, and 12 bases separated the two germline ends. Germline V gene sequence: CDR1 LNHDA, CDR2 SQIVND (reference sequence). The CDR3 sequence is CASGLAGTGELFF. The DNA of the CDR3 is TGTGCCAGTGGCCTCGCAGGGACCGGGGAGCTGTTTTTT.